The text below deals with one T cell receptor beta chain. These data originate in a study of technical replicates of blood from several donors. Clones were read by immunoSEQ multiplex PCR, and TCRdb kept only the in-frame ones, dropping some. The table has tens of thousands of clones, roughly 92% seen once; the top ten hold roughly 0.41%. The CDR3 length is 14 residues. V was trimmed by 2 bases and J by 4 bases, leaving 11 bases between them. Per the germline V gene, CDR1 is SEHNR and CDR2 is FQNEAQ (reference sequence). The sequence was collected from a human donor in good health. This sequence joins TRBV7-9 and TRBJ1-2, with a weak D call TRBD1 (6 bases). Sequencing was done on a sample of T cells isolated from PBMCs. The CDR3 protein is CASSLPMDSYGYTF. CDR3 nucleotide sequence: TGTGCCAGCAGCTTACCGATGGACAGCTATGGCTACACCTTC.